Presented here are 23 T cell receptor beta chains from one specimen sequenced in a study of cytomegalovirus exposure and HLA in healthy donors. The PCR had 60 Vbeta and 13 Jbeta primers. Repertoires were generated with immunoSEQ multiplex PCR, while TCRdb's copy carries only in-frame clones and drops some. This table holds 100,000 or so clones, about 69% found once. Sequencing used PBMCs. The receptors stem from a man between 40 and 49 years old in good health and CMV-seronegative.

This chain links TRBV9 with TRBJ2-7, with 9 bases identical to TRBD2. The CDR3 spans 15 residues. CDR1 SGDLS and CDR2 YYNGEE come from the germline V gene. Trimming removed 0 bases from V and 4 bases from J; junction bases left unmatched: 5. CDR3 nucleotides: TGTGCCAGCAGCGTAGGGAGTAGCGGGAGTTACGAGCAGTACTTC. This encodes CASSVGSSGSYEQYF. Based on the CDR3 plus reference TRBV9 and TRBJ2-7, the full variable domain is DSGVTQTPKHLITATGQRVTLRCSPRSGDLSVYWYQQSLDQGLQFLIQYYNGEERAKGNILERFSAQQFPDLHSELNLSSLELGDSALYFCASSVGSSGSYEQYFGPGTRLTVT.

This clone came up once. The chain is built from TRBV28 and TRBJ2-1, with TRBD1 identical over 8 bases. The CDR3 loop spans 15 amino acids. V trimming: 4 bases; J trimming: 7 bases; junction bases outside the gene matches: 9. Germline CDR1 is MDHEN and CDR2 is SYDVKM. CDR3 sequence reads: CASSSGQVSRNEQFF. CDR3 coding DNA: TGTGCCAGCAGTTCGGGACAGGTGAGCAGAAATGAGCAGTTCTTC.

Here the CDR3 reads CASSSWTDGYTF. As DNA, the CDR3 is TGTGCCAGCAGTTCCTGGACAGATGGCTACACCTTC. This chain connects TRBV27 to TRBJ1-2, with a weak D call TRBD1 (6 bases). The CDR3 loop spans 12 amino acids. V was shortened by 4 bases and J by 6 bases, with 9 bases between the two germline ends. Germline CDR1 reads MNHEY; CDR2 reads SMNVEV (reference sequence).

In DNA, the CDR3 is TGTGCCAGCAACCTGGGGGGTTTTTCTGGCTACACCTTC. Translated, it gives CASNLGGFSGYTF. The chain carries TRBV28 and TRBJ1-2; D possibly corresponds to TRBD1 (5 bases). Trimming cost V 7 bases and J 7 bases, with 16 bases left between them. Germline CDR1 MDHEN, CDR2 SYDVKM. The CDR3 covers 13 residues.

This clone was counted once. One junction end does not reproduce the germline sequence, and a read error may be involved. V gene TRBV30 combines with J gene TRBJ2-5; D may be TRBD1 (5 bases). The CDR3 loop spans 14 amino acids. Germline values: CDR1 GTSNPN, CDR2 SVGIG (reference sequence). CDR3 nucleotides: TGTGCCTGGAGGGAACAGGAGACCCAAGAGAACCAGTACTTC. Amino acid sequence: CAWREQETQENQYF.

The rearrangement joins TRBV18 to TRBJ2-1; 9 bases map to TRBD2. The length of the CDR3 is 16 residues. Germline V gene lookup returns CDR1 KGHSH and CDR2 LQKENI. V was clipped by 5 bases and J by 0 bases; unmatched bases: 5. The CDR3 loop is CASSTGTSSSYNEQFF. The CDR3 DNA reads as TGTGCCAGCTCAACCGGGACTAGCAGCTCCTACAATGAGCAGTTCTTC.

Details on this clone: Other nucleotide sequences in the sample specify the same CDR3. This sequence joins TRBV19 and TRBJ2-6; 7 nucleotides agree with TRBD1. Per the germline V gene, CDR1 is LNHDA and CDR2 is SQIVND (reference sequence). Losses at the gene ends were 1 base for V and 0 bases for J; bases not matched to a gene: 3. This CDR3 is built from 17 residues. The CDR3 nucleotides read TGTGCCAGTAGTATAGGGGGGACAGTCTCTGGGGCCAACGTCCTGACTTTC. This gives the protein CASSIGGTVSGANVLTF.

This rearrangement joins TRBV5-1 to TRBJ1-6; D perhaps matches TRBD1 (6 bases). The germline CDR1 and CDR2 sequences are SGHRS and YFSETQ. This CDR3 is 13 amino acids long. V lost 2 bases and J 9 bases, leaving 9 bases between the germline ends. The CDR3 loop is CASSFRQASPLHF. The CDR3 coding sequence is TGCGCCAGCAGCTTTAGACAGGCTTCACCCCTCCACTTT. Variable domain in full (rest from reference TRBV5-1 and TRBJ1-6): KAGVTQTPRYLIKTRGQQVTLSCSPISGHRSVSWYQQTPGQGLQFLFEYFSETQRNKGNFPGRFSGRQFSNSRSEMNVSTLELGDSALYLCASSFRQASPLHFGNGTRLTVT.

The chain carries TRBV7-9 and TRBJ2-1; 12 bases line up with TRBD2. Germline CDR1 reads SEHNR; CDR2 reads FQNEAQ (reference sequence). The CDR3 spans 16 residues. V lost 3 bases, J lost 9 bases, and 9 bases stayed unmatched. The CDR3 nucleotides are TGTGCCAGCAGCTTTGCGACTAGCGGGAGTTCGATTGAGCAGTTCTTC. This translates into CASSFATSGSSIEQFF.

This clone showed up just a few times. The chain has TRBV5-4 and TRBJ1-1; possibly TRBD1 for D (6 bases). Between the trimmed V and J ends, which lost 0 bases and 11 bases, there was a span of 17 bases. The length of the CDR3 is 14 residues. Germline V lookup: CDR1 SGHNT, CDR2 YYREEE (reference sequence). CDR3 in amino acids: CASSLAGVLDWAFF. CDR3 DNA sequence: TGTGCCAGCAGCTTGGCAGGGGTGTTGGATTGGGCTTTCTTT.

The chain joins TRBV7-3 to TRBJ1-5, with a weak D call TRBD1 (5 bases). Germline values: CDR1 SGHTA, CDR2 FQGTGA. The CDR3 is 13 amino acids. V lost 5 bases to trimming and J lost 7 bases, with 12 bases between them. The CDR3 protein is CASSASWGQPQHF. CDR3 sequence (DNA): TGTGCCAGCAGCGCCAGCTGGGGCCAGCCCCAGCATTTT.

To note about this clone: The same CDR3 arises from other DNA sequences in this sample as well. The chain joins TRBV9 to TRBJ2-1, with 11 bases fitting TRBD2. V was pared by 2 bases and J by 7 bases, with 5 bases of the junction left unmatched. This CDR3 has 15 residues. CDR1 and CDR2 (germline): SGDLS, YYNGEE. This chain's CDR3 is CASSVGTSGTNEQFF. The DNA for the CDR3 is TGTGCCAGCAGCGTGGGGACTAGCGGTACGAATGAGCAGTTCTTC.

The CDR3 nucleotides read TGTGCCAGTAGTTCAGGGCTCTTTAGGCATTTT. The encoded protein is CASSSGLFRHF. This chain uses TRBV19 with TRBJ1-5, with TRBD1 as a possible D gene (5 bases). V was cut by 5 bases and J by 15 bases, with 14 bases left in between. CDR3 size: 11 residues. The germline V gene has CDR1 LNHDA and CDR2 SQIVND (reference sequence).

Sample share makes this clone medium-sized (0.01 to 0.1%). This rearrangement joins TRBV6-1 to TRBJ1-5; 8 bases map to TRBD1. The CDR3 covers 14 residues. Germline CDR1 MNHNS, CDR2 SASEGT. Trimming cost V 6 bases and J 8 bases; bases outside gene matches: 9. CDR3 DNA sequence: TGTGCCAGCAGGGACAGGGAAGCAGTAAAGCCCCAGCATTTT. Encoded protein: CASRDREAVKPQHF.

This clone was recorded only once. J is TRBJ1-1 and V is TRBV11-2, with 9 bases aligning to TRBD1. This CDR3 has 15 amino acids. V gave up 6 bases and J gave up 5 bases; unmatched junction bases: 10. Germline V gene lookup returns CDR1 SGHAT and CDR2 FQNNGV. CDR3 loop: CASRTHRGQGTEAFF. The CDR3, as DNA: TGTGCCAGCAGGACCCACAGGGGGCAGGGGACTGAAGCTTTCTTT.

The CDR3 protein is CASSSLGTSVEGYTF. The CDR3 DNA sequence: TGTGCCAGCAGTTCCCTTGGGACTTCGGTTGAAGGCTACACCTTC. The chain recombines TRBV28 with TRBJ1-2; D may be TRBD1 (5 bases). With 4 bases removed from V and 8 bases from J, the gap between germline ends came to 20 bases. CDR1 and CDR2 from the germline V gene are MDHEN and SYDVKM. The length of the CDR3 is 15 residues.

This chain joins TRBV28 and TRBJ2-3; 11 nucleotides match TRBD2. The V gene's germline CDR1 is MDHEN and CDR2 SYDVKM. The length of the CDR3 is 14 residues. V lost 5 bases to trimming and J lost 5 bases; unmatched junction nucleotides: 3. The CDR3 region is CASSPTSGGDTQYF. For the CDR3, the DNA is TGTGCCAGCAGTCCCACTAGCGGGGGAGATACGCAGTATTTT. The full variable domain, in which reference TRBV28 and TRBJ2-3 provide the parts outside the CDR3, is DVKVTQSSRYLVKRTGEKVFLECVQDMDHENMFWYRQDPGLGLRLIYFSYDVKMKEKGDIPEGYSVSREKKERFSLILESASTNQTSMYLCASSPTSGGDTQYFGPGTRLTVL.

The V and J genes are TRBV4-1 and TRBJ2-7; TRBD1 aligns across 9 bases. Germline V gene data show CDR1 as MGHRA and CDR2 as YSYEKL. V was pared by 1 base and J by 1 base, with 8 bases of the junction left unmatched. This CDR3 has 17 residues. The CDR3 sequence is CASSQGSGTGNSYEQYF. The CDR3 DNA reads TGCGCCAGCAGCCAAGGGAGTGGGACAGGGAATTCCTACGAGCAGTACTTC.

The V call is TRBV7-8, the J call TRBJ1-6; 7 bases line up with TRBD1. The CDR3 sequence is 18 residues long. Unmatched junction bases numbered 10, after V lost 5 bases and J lost 0 bases. Germline CDR1 SGHVS, CDR2 FQNEAQ. The CDR3 nucleotides are TGTGCCAGCAGCCCAAACCTGGACAGGTTCTCCTATAATTCACCCCTCCACTTT. It translates to CASSPNLDRFSYNSPLHF. Full variable domain (remainder filled in from reference TRBV7-8 and TRBJ1-6): GAGVSQSPRYKVAKRGQDVALRCDPISGHVSLFWYQQALGQGPEFLTYFQNEAQLDKSGLPSDRFFAERPEGSVSTLKIQRTQQEDSAVYLCASSPNLDRFSYNSPLHFGNGTRLTVT.

In nucleotides, the CDR3 is TGTGCCAGCAGCAAAGCAGTGTTCTCACGGGATAGAGCTAACTATGGCTACACCTTC. This translates into CASSKAVFSRDRANYGYTF. The chain combines TRBV21-1 with TRBJ1-2. TRBV21-1 is deemed a pseudogene. There are 19 residues in the CDR3.

The chain uses TRBV5-1 and TRBJ2-5; 9 nucleotides match TRBD1. Trimming at V came to 4 bases and at J to 5 bases, leaving 6 bases not matched to a gene. CDR3 length: 14 amino acids. The germline V gene has CDR1 SGHRS and CDR2 YFSETQ. The CDR3 sequence is CASSPDRGSETQYF. CDR3 DNA: TGCGCCAGCAGCCCAGACAGGGGGTCTGAGACCCAGTACTTC.

The V call is TRBV7-9, the J call TRBJ2-7; D is undetermined. V was pared by 5 bases and J by 0 bases, with 8 bases between. Germline CDR1 is SEHNR and CDR2 is FQNEAQ (reference sequence). The CDR3 is 13 amino acids. The CDR3 DNA sequence: TGTGCCAGCAGCCTACAGAGCTCCTACGAGCAGTACTTC. Amino acid sequence: CASSLQSSYEQYF.

This chain uses TRBV30 with TRBJ1-5; 10 positions match TRBD1. Losses at the gene ends were 0 bases for V and 2 bases for J; bases not matched to a gene: 10. The CDR3 contains 18 residues. Germline loops: CDR1 GTSNPN, CDR2 SVGIG (reference sequence). CDR3 DNA: TGTGCCTGGAGTGTTAGGGGGACAGGGGCTCGCGGCAATCAGCCCCAGCATTTT. Translating gives CAWSVRGTGARGNQPQHF.